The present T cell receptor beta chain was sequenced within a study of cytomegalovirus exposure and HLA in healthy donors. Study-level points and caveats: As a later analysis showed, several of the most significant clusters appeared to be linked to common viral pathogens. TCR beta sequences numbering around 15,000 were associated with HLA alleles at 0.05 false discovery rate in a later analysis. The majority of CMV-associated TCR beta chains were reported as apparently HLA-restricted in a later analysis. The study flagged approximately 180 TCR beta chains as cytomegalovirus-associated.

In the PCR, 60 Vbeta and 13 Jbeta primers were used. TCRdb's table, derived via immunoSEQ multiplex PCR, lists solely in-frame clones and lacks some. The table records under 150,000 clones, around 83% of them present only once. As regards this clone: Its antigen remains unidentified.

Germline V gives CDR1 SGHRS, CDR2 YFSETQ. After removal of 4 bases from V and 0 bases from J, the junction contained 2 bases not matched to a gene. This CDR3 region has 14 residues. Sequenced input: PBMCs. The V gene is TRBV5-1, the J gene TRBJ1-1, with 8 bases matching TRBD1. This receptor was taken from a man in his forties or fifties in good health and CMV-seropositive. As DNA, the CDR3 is TGCGCCAGCAGCCGGGACAGGATGAACACTGAAGCTTTCTTT. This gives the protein CASSRDRMNTEAFF.